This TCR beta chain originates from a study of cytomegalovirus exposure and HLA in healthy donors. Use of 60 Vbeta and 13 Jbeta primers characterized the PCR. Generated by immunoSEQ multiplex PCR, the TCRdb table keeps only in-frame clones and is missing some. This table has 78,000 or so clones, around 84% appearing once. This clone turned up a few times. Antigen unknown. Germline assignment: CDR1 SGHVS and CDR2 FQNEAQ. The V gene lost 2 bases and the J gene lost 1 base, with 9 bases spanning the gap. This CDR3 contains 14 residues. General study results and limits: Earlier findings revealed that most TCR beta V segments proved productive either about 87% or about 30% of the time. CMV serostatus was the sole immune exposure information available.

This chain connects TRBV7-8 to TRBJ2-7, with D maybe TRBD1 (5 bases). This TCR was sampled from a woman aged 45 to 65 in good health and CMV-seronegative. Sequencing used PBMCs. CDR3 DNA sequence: TGTGCCAGCAGCTTAACCCCAGGGTCCTACGAGCAGTACTTC. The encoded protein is CASSLTPGSYEQYF.